The 30 T cell receptor beta chains given below trace back to one sample, sequenced in a study of identical twins. Via MiXCR, TCRdb re-called the 5' RACE reads, giving one row per CDR3 protein. The table has a few hundred thousand distinct CDR3 sequences, 12% to 15% seen once; the top ten hold roughly 0.4%. These records were also assigned to another study, of yellow fever vaccine responses in identical twins.

Sequenced: CD4+ T cells sorted from blood. These receptors all come from a woman aged 18 to 35 in good health.

The table lists this clonotype with a few counts. This chain joins TRBV5-1 and TRBJ1-5; D call uncertain. Germline V lookup: CDR1 SGHRS, CDR2 YFSETQ. V shed 0 bases and J shed 4 bases, with 8 bases lying between them. This CDR3 has 14 residues. CDR3 residues: CASSLGGTNQPQHF. The DNA for the CDR3 is TGCGCCAGCAGCTTGGGGGGTACTAATCAGCCCCAGCATTTT. The complete variable domain, with remaining parts taken from reference TRBV5-1 and TRBJ1-5, reads KAGVTQTPRYLIKTRGQQVTLSCSPISGHRSVSWYQQTPGQGLQFLFEYFSETQRNKGNFPGRFSGRQFSNSRSEMNVSTLELGDSALYLCASSLGGTNQPQHFGDGTRLSIL.

The genes are TRBV15 and TRBJ2-7; 14 bases map to TRBD2. Losses at the gene ends were 4 bases for V and 4 bases for J; bases not matched to a gene: 6. This CDR3 comprises 16 residues. Germline CDR1 reads LNHNV; CDR2 reads YYDKDF (reference sequence). CDR3 sequence (DNA): TGTGCCACCAGCACCGGACTAGCGGGAGGTATTTACGAGCAGTACTTC. It yields the protein CATSTGLAGGIYEQYF.

In this sample, this clonotype turned up a few times. The chain couples TRBV5-1 to TRBJ1-2; tentative D call: TRBD1 (6 bases). In germline, CDR1 is SGHRS, CDR2 YFSETQ. V gave up 0 bases and J gave up 4 bases, with 13 bases separating them. The CDR3 has 15 amino acids. The CDR3 sequence: CASSLETGISYGYTF. The CDR3 DNA follows: TGCGCCAGCAGCTTGGAAACAGGGATCTCCTATGGCTACACCTTC.

The CDR3 is CATSDFQGAEETQYF. CDR3 coding DNA: TGTGCCACCAGTGATTTCCAGGGGGCTGAGGAGACCCAGTACTTC. This rearrangement joins TRBV24-1 to TRBJ2-5; 8 bases fit TRBD1. Trimming cost V 1 base and J 5 bases; bases outside gene matches: 5. CDR1 KGHDR and CDR2 SFDVKD come from the germline V gene. The CDR3 sequence is 15 residues long.

This clonotype showed up just a few times. This chain joins TRBV11-3 and TRBJ2-7; the D gene is possibly TRBD1 (6 bases). This CDR3 is built from 14 residues. Germline V gene lookup returns CDR1 SGHNT and CDR2 YENEEA. The V and J ends lost 4 bases and 2 bases respectively, with 12 bases between them. The CDR3 loop reads CASSYTGTTYEQYF. Written as DNA, the CDR3 is TGTGCCAGCAGCTACACCGGGACAACCTACGAGCAGTACTTC. Looking up the rest from reference TRBV11-3 and TRBJ2-7 gives the full variable domain: EAGVVQSPRYKIIEKKQPVAFWCNPISGHNTLYWYLQNLGQGPELLIRYENEEAVDDSQLPKDRFSAERLKGVDSTLKIQPAELGDSAVYLCASSYTGTTYEQYFGPGTRLTVT.

The chain couples TRBV25-1 to TRBJ2-2; TRBD2 matches 7 bases. Losses at the gene ends were 6 bases for V and 4 bases for J; bases not matched to a gene: 5. CDR3 length: 14 amino acids. Germline CDR1 is MGHDK and CDR2 is SYGVNS. CDR3 region: CASRKAGVTGELFF. The CDR3 DNA reads TGTGCCAGCAGAAAGGCGGGAGTCACCGGGGAGCTGTTTTTT.

The CDR3 protein is CSALTSGRAINIQYF. The CDR3 nucleotides are TGCAGTGCGTTGACTAGCGGGAGGGCCATTAACATTCAGTACTTC. The chain combines TRBV20-1 with TRBJ2-4; 14 bases are a match to TRBD2. CDR1 DFQATT and CDR2 SNEGSKA come from the germline V gene (reference sequence). Trimming removed 6 bases from V and 7 bases from J; junction bases left unmatched: 8. There are 15 residues in the CDR3.

V and J are TRBV20-1 and TRBJ1-2, with a possible D match to TRBD1 (5 bases). Deletions cut 3 bases from V and 8 bases from J, with 19 bases between. Germline V gene sequence: CDR1 DFQATT, CDR2 SNEGSKA (reference sequence). The CDR3 sequence is 14 residues long. The CDR3 DNA reads TGCAGTGCTAGGCTGGCGGCCTTTGAGGGGGGCTACACCTTC. This encodes CSARLAAFEGGYTF.

J is TRBJ1-2 and V is TRBV7-3, with D tentatively TRBD1 (5 bases). Germline-derived CDR1 and CDR2 are SGHTA and FQGTGA. The CDR3 is made up of 14 amino acids. The germline V and J ends were trimmed by 0 bases and 4 bases, with 9 bases remaining between them. The CDR3 here is CASSLTSTGYGYTF. Here the CDR3 DNA reads TGTGCCAGCAGCTTAACGTCTACAGGCTATGGCTACACCTTC.

This clonotype was picked up a small number of times. This chain connects TRBV5-1 to TRBJ2-5; D is undetermined. Germline values: CDR1 SGHRS, CDR2 YFSETQ. This CDR3 region has 12 residues. With 4 bases removed from V and 4 bases from J, the gap between germline ends came to 8 bases. The CDR3 here is CASSRVGETQYF. The CDR3 DNA is TGCGCCAGCAGCCGGGTGGGAGAGACCCAGTACTTC.

This rearrangement joins TRBV6-5 to TRBJ2-1; D perhaps matches TRBD1 (5 bases). Germline V gives CDR1 MNHEY, CDR2 SVGAGI. V dropped 4 bases and J dropped 5 bases, with 15 bases sitting between them. The CDR3 totals 15 residues. The CDR3 here is CASSLGLTVNNEQFF. CDR3 nucleotides: TGTGCCAGCAGTTTAGGATTGACAGTCAACAATGAGCAGTTCTTC.

This clonotype was detected a few times. This chain links TRBV15 with TRBJ2-3; 8 bases are a match to TRBD1. The CDR3 totals 15 residues. Germline CDR1 and CDR2: LNHNV and YYDKDF (reference sequence). V trimming: 3 bases; J trimming: 2 bases; junction bases outside the gene matches: 4. Written as DNA, the CDR3 is TGTGCCACCAGCAGGTTGACAGGGGTCACAGATACGCAGTATTTT. It is translated as CATSRLTGVTDTQYF.

This clonotype was observed a handful of times. The DNA of the CDR3 is TGTGCCAGCAGTACAGGGGGCCGCTACAATGAGCAGTTCTTC. This gives the protein CASSTGGRYNEQFF. The gene calls are TRBV12-3 or TRBV12-4 and TRBJ2-1, with 9 bases aligning to TRBD1. The CDR3 contains 14 residues. V lost 5 bases, J lost 3 bases, and 2 bases stayed unmatched.

This clonotype was seen a few times. The gene calls are TRBV6-1 and TRBJ1-2; tentatively, D is TRBD1 (5 bases). Trimming removed 4 bases at V and 2 bases at J, with 14 bases between. CDR1 is MNHNS and CDR2 is SASEGT in the germline V gene. The CDR3 loop spans 15 amino acids. CDR3 region: CASSASRVGNYGYTF. In nucleotides, the CDR3 is TGTGCCAGCAGTGCCTCCAGGGTTGGGAACTATGGCTACACCTTC.

The chain recombines TRBV10-3 with TRBJ2-3; D remains unclear. V lost 11 bases, J lost 0 bases, and 9 bases lay in between. Germline V gene lookup returns CDR1 ENHRY and CDR2 SYGVKD. This CDR3 is built from 12 residues. The CDR3 DNA sequence: TGTGCCGCCGTCGGTAGCACAGATACGCAGTATTTT. It translates to CAAVGSTDTQYF.

This clonotype has just a few counts. The J gene is TRBJ1-1, the V gene TRBV12-3 or TRBV12-4, with D uncertain. This CDR3 has 14 residues. V lost 5 bases, J lost 4 bases, and 14 bases lay in between. The CDR3 reads CASSLDTFRTEAFF. The CDR3 coding sequence is TGTGCCAGCAGTCTTGACACCTTTCGCACTGAAGCTTTCTTT.

This rearrangement joins TRBV12-3 or TRBV12-4 to TRBJ2-1; D is perhaps TRBD1 (5 bases). The CDR3 is 15 residues long. The V and J ends lost 3 bases and 5 bases respectively, with 14 bases between them. For the CDR3, the DNA is TGTGCCAGCAGTTTGGGCGAGACAGCCAACAATGAGCAGTTCTTC. Its protein is CASSLGETANNEQFF.

The chain is built from TRBV27 and TRBJ1-5; 9 nucleotides agree with TRBD1. After removal of 4 bases from V and 4 bases from J, the junction contained 14 bases not matched to a gene. Per germline, CDR1 MNHEY and CDR2 SMNVEV (reference sequence). This CDR3 contains 18 residues. CDR3 region: CASSYWGPGQGGNQPQHF. DNA of the CDR3: TGTGCCAGCAGTTATTGGGGGCCGGGACAGGGAGGTAATCAGCCCCAGCATTTT.

The chain recombines TRBV12-3 or TRBV12-4 with TRBJ2-7; D unresolved. V was clipped by 4 bases and J by 2 bases, with 6 bases between them. The CDR3 loop spans 12 amino acids. The CDR3 protein is CASSSTPYEQYF. DNA of the CDR3: TGTGCCAGCAGTTCAACCCCCTACGAGCAGTACTTC.

V gene TRBV10-3 combines with J gene TRBJ2-4; D possibly corresponds to TRBD1 (5 bases). From germline, CDR1 is ENHRY and CDR2 SYGVKD. The CDR3 extends over 13 amino acids. The V gene lost 4 bases and the J gene lost 6 bases, with 10 bases spanning the gap. CDR3 residues: CAISGGETNIQYF. The CDR3 coding sequence is TGTGCCATCAGTGGGGGCGAGACAAACATTCAGTACTTC.

In DNA form, the CDR3 reads TGTGCCAGCAGCTTAGTAGGGGCTAGCGGGAGGGCTGGAATCGGGGAGCTGTTTTTT. Encoded protein: CASSLVGASGRAGIGELFF. The chain recombines TRBV11-2 with TRBJ2-2, with 12 bases matching TRBD2. The CDR3 sequence is 19 residues long. V shed 1 base and J 7 bases; nucleotides not matched to a gene: 13. Germline V lookup: CDR1 SGHAT, CDR2 FQNNGV.

The rearrangement uses TRBV20-1 and TRBJ2-3; 8 nucleotides align to TRBD1. This CDR3 is built from 15 residues. Germline lookup yields CDR1 DFQATT and CDR2 SNEGSKA (reference sequence). Trimming at V came to 2 bases and at J to 6 bases, leaving 10 bases not matched to a gene. The CDR3 DNA follows: TGCAGTGCTAGATCCCCGGCAGGGGGCGCGGATACGCAGTATTTT. This gives the protein CSARSPAGGADTQYF.

V and J are TRBV12-3 or TRBV12-4 and TRBJ2-5; 8 bases agree with TRBD2. The CDR3 loop spans 14 amino acids. V was clipped by 7 bases and J by 2 bases; unmatched bases: 6. The CDR3 coding sequence is TGTGCCAGCATTCTTAGCGGGGATCAAGAGACCCAGTACTTC. Its translation: CASILSGDQETQYF.

This clonotype was recorded many times. The V and J genes are TRBV5-1 and TRBJ1-1, with 8 bases fitting TRBD1. There are 16 residues in the CDR3. The germline V gene encodes CDR1 SGHRS and CDR2 YFSETQ. J gave up 3 bases and V 0 bases, and 7 bases lay outside the gene matches. CDR3 bases: TGCGCCAGCAGCTTGGCGGTCAGGGGGCCGGACACTGAAGCTTTCTTT. Its translation is CASSLAVRGPDTEAFF.

This clonotype was observed a few times. J is TRBJ2-1 and V is TRBV12-3 or TRBV12-4; D may be TRBD1 or TRBD2 (6 bases each). Trimming removed 7 bases from V and 6 bases from J, with 19 bases in between. The CDR3 runs to 15 residues. CDR3 DNA: TGTGCCAGCACCCTAGGGGGGCTACGGCTCAATGAGCAGTTCTTC. It translates to CASTLGGLRLNEQFF.

This clonotype was observed a handful of times. This chain links TRBV6-1 with TRBJ2-1, with D maybe TRBD1 (5 bases). With 7 bases removed from V and 1 base from J, the gap between germline ends came to 11 bases. CDR1 is MNHNS, CDR2 SASEGT, per germline. The CDR3 contains 14 residues. This chain's CDR3 is CASTAQGSYNEQFF. Written as DNA, the CDR3 is TGTGCCAGCACCGCCCAGGGATCCTACAATGAGCAGTTCTTC.

The table lists this clonotype with a few counts. CDR3 sequence reads: CASRPRGYRNTEAFF. The CDR3 DNA follows: TGTGCCAGCCGCCCTAGAGGGTATAGAAACACTGAAGCTTTCTTT. V is TRBV12-3 or TRBV12-4 and J is TRBJ1-1; D remains ambiguous. This CDR3 has 15 amino acids. Trimming removed 8 bases from V and 2 bases from J, with 18 bases in between.

The chain combines TRBV20-1 with TRBJ2-1; 10 bases agree with TRBD1. Germline V gene data show CDR1 as DFQATT and CDR2 as SNEGSKA (reference sequence). With 0 bases clipped from V and 9 bases from J, the junction kept 5 bases outside the gene matches. The CDR3 is 14 amino acids. In DNA, the CDR3 is TGCAGTGCTAGAGATGGGACAGGGGAGAGTGAGCAGTTCTTC. It specifies CSARDGTGESEQFF.

The chain has TRBV10-3 and TRBJ2-3, with D perhaps matching TRBD1 (5 bases). V gave up 7 bases and J gave up 4 bases, with 15 bases separating them. The germline V gene has CDR1 ENHRY and CDR2 SYGVKD. The CDR3 extends over 14 amino acids. CDR3 amino acids: CAITKDSVADTQYF. CDR3 sequence (DNA): TGTGCCATCACCAAAGACAGCGTGGCAGATACGCAGTATTTT.

This clonotype turned up a few times. V is TRBV27 and J is TRBJ1-6; TRBD1 agrees at 7 bases. The junction had 9 bases not matched to a gene; V was cut back by 3 bases and J by 16 bases. From germline, CDR1 is MNHEY and CDR2 SMNVEV (reference sequence). The CDR3 totals 13 residues. The CDR3 nucleotides are TGTGCCAGCAGTTTTTTGGGACAGCCTAGTCTCCACTTT. It specifies CASSFLGQPSLHF.